This T cell receptor beta chain was captured in a study of blood T cell repertoires in COVID-19. The wider study: The analysed material was cDNA or gDNA that came from T cells, B-cell-depleted T cells, or PBMCs.

The CDR3 length is 13 residues. J lost 9 bases, V lost 8 bases, and 9 bases had no gene match. This clone was detected only once. Study processing details: Estimated nucleated cell counts came from reference gene primer amplification. Only in-frame clones appear in the TCRdb table, and some are missing; sequencing was by immunoSEQ multiplex PCR. That table gives V, J and clone size, and the DNA gave D and trimming. The sample lists around 300,000 clones, 65% to 90% occurring once. Sequenced sample: peripheral blood. This sequence was found in a human donor in a cohort sampled during active COVID-19. The rearrangement joins TRBV12-3 or TRBV12-4 to TRBJ2-1; 8 nucleotides match TRBD2. This CDR3 is CASRTGGPSEQFF. The CDR3 DNA reads as TGTGCCAGCCGGACGGGAGGGCCAAGTGAGCAGTTCTTC.